Detailed here is one T cell receptor (beta chain). Its target antigen remains unknown. Per-base qualities were not stored, and no clone one base away is much larger. This entry comes from a study of response to subunit inactivated influenza vaccine (dated by TCRdb to the late 2010s). Notes on the research overall: Deep quantitative profiling of the T cell receptor repertoire was used in the study to follow responses to a trivalent subunit inactivated influenza vaccine. The full study reports these points: The authors suggested that each seasonal influenza vaccination may recruit only a limited number of new T cells.

The CDR3 measures 15 amino acids from cysteine to phenylalanine. Only CDR3 DNA is held: 45 bases, read in frame from base 1. CDR1 and CDR2, per the germline V gene (reference sequence), are DFQATT and SNEGSKA. V lost 0 bases and J lost 12 bases; the stretch between them is 18 bases long. Libraries came from RT-PCR. The sequencing machine was an Illumina HiSeq 2500. In-frame beta chains were kept once TCRdb had trimmed the public reads at Q25 with fastp and called clones with MiXCR. Each record represents a unique CDR3 protein, reported with the most common genes and DNA among its rows. This sample holds about 650,000 distinct CDR3 sequences; around 15% were observed only once. The top ten clones comprise 7.5% to 9% of the sample.

This sequence was found in a man between 45 and 60 years old who received an inactivated influenza vaccine. Donor details come from another sample of the same person, matched by shared clones. The sequencing here drew on PBMCs from blood, taken around 15 days before vaccination. The chain is assembled from TRBV20-1 and TRBJ2-6; tentative D gene TRBD2, with 5 bases matching. In nucleotide form, the sequence is TGCAGTGCTAGAGATAGGCTAGCCCCAATCCCCGTCCTGACTTTC. Translated, this is CSARDRLAPIPVLTF.